Presented here are 7 T cell receptor beta chains from one specimen sequenced in a study of blood T cells in healthy people across ages (dated by TCRdb to the mid-2010s). The receptor library was made with 5' RACE. The instrument given in TCRdb is Illumina HiSeq 2500. A second PCR of roughly 7 to 11 cycles was performed with a sample-barcoded 5' primer and a J-beta primer mix. TCRdb trimmed public reads at Q25 via fastp, called clones via MiXCR and kept in-frame beta chains. CDR3 protein sequences are deduplicated, and each keeps its most common genes and DNA. Recorded for this sample are about 930,000 distinct CDR3 sequences; roughly 29% of them occurred a single time. The top ten clones comprise 10% to 13% of the sample. In addition, the sample was reused for a study of T cells of mothers and their children.

The sequencing sample was made of blood. These receptors all come from a woman aged 40 to 50 in good health.

In this sample, this clonotype turned up a few times. Germline is not matched at one junction end, which may reflect a read error. The genes are TRBV7-2 and TRBJ2-3; D unclear. CDR3 length equals 12 residues. CDR1 SGHTA and CDR2 FQGNSA come from the germline V gene. CDR3 in amino acids: CASSFGTDTRYF. CDR3 DNA: TGTGCCAGCAGCTTCGGCACAGATACGCGGTATTTT.

This clonotype occurred many times. The chain combines TRBV4-3 with TRBJ1-1, with 9 positions matching TRBD1. V was clipped by 0 bases and J by 4 bases; unmatched bases: 3. The CDR3 has 15 amino acids. Germline lookup yields CDR1 LGHNA and CDR2 YSLEER. The CDR3 DNA is TGCGCCAGCAGCCAAGATAGACAGGGGGGCACTGAAGCTTTCTTT. This encodes CASSQDRQGGTEAFF.

The chain carries TRBV7-2 and TRBJ2-7, with D uncertain. Trimming removed 0 bases from V and 1 base from J, with 10 bases in between. The CDR3 length is 15 residues. Per the germline V gene, CDR1 is SGHTA and CDR2 is FQGNSA. The CDR3 is CASSLASRRSYEQYF. In DNA form, the CDR3 reads TGTGCCAGCAGCTTAGCGTCCAGACGATCCTACGAGCAGTACTTC. Drawing the rest from reference TRBV7-2 and TRBJ2-7, the complete variable domain is GAGVSQSPSNKVTEKGKDVELRCDPISGHTALYWYRQSLGQGLEFLIYFQGNSAPDKSGLPSDRFSAERTGGSVSTLTIQRTQQEDSAVYLCASSLASRRSYEQYFGPGTRLTVT.

Many counts were recorded for this clonotype. The J gene is TRBJ2-3, the V gene TRBV20-1; possibly TRBD1 for D (6 bases). CDR1 and CDR2 (germline): DFQATT, SNEGSKA (reference sequence). This CDR3 contains 14 residues. V lost 5 bases and J lost 5, with 17 bases in between. The CDR3 is CSADHREGKDTQYF. As DNA, the CDR3 is TGCAGTGCTGATCACAGGGAAGGAAAAGATACGCAGTATTTT.

This clonotype occurred a few times. The chain joins TRBV12-3 or TRBV12-4 to TRBJ2-5; 8 nucleotides align to TRBD2. This CDR3 spans 14 amino acids. V lost 7 bases, J lost 2 bases, and 6 bases stayed unmatched. Here the CDR3 reads CASTLSGDQETQYF. For the CDR3, the DNA is TGTGCCAGCACCCTTAGCGGGGATCAAGAGACCCAGTACTTC.

The chain joins TRBV6-1 to TRBJ2-6; D tentatively fits TRBD1 or TRBD2 (6 bases each). The CDR3 has 17 residues. Germline V gene lookup returns CDR1 MNHNS and CDR2 SASEGT. Trimming took off 0 bases at V and 2 bases at J, with 11 bases between the two ends. CDR3 residues: CASSEALRGAGANVLTF. In DNA form, the CDR3 reads TGTGCCAGCAGTGAAGCGCTTAGGGGGGCTGGGGCCAACGTCCTGACTTTC.

The sample holds a few counts of this clonotype. The V call is TRBV20-1, the J call TRBJ2-7; perhaps TRBD2 as D (5 bases). V lost 0 bases and J lost 0, with 9 bases in between. CDR3 length equals 14 residues. Germline-derived CDR1 and CDR2 are DFQATT and SNEGSKA (reference sequence). The DNA of the CDR3 is TGCAGTGCTAGAGAGCGACTAATCTCCTACGAGCAGTACTTC. Protein product: CSARERLISYEQYF.